This T cell receptor (beta chain) is from a study of blood T cell repertoires in COVID-19. Study as a whole: The United States, Italy and Spain supplied acute and convalescent COVID-19 samples. Sample material is recorded as cDNA or gDNA derived from T cells, B-cell-depleted T cells, or PBMCs.

Authors' analysis steps: Estimation of nucleated cell counts relied on the amplification of reference gene primers. TCRdb's copy holds only in-frame clones and misses some; the assay was immunoSEQ multiplex PCR. Clone size and the V and J calls come from that table; the DNA yielded D and trimming. The sample records a few hundred thousand clones, roughly 90% being singletons. V lost 1 base and J 7 bases, leaving 19 bases between the germline ends. Germline V gene sequence: CDR1 LGHNA, CDR2 YNFKEQ. CDR3 size: 16 residues. This clone was seen a handful of times. The sequenced material came from peripheral blood. The chain links TRBV4-2 to TRBJ1-1; D is uncertain. The source of this sequence is a man aged 35 to 55 with acute or convalescent COVID-19. The CDR3 region is CASSQVLRDTDREAFF. Here the CDR3 DNA reads TGTGCCAGCAGCCAAGTCCTTAGAGACACCGACCGTGAAGCTTTCTTT.